Detailed here is one T cell receptor (beta chain). This clonotype was counted a single time. Its specific antigen is unknown. No base-level quality is on record; no much larger clone is a single base apart. One read gives only weak evidence. The germline V gene supplies CDR1 SGHRS and CDR2 YFSETQ. The CDR3, from cysteine to phenylalanine, totals 14 residues. Kept here is only the CDR3 DNA, which spans 42 bases and is read in frame from base 1. V has 3 bases trimmed and J has 4 bases trimmed; junction bases matching no gene number 6. The record originates from a study of CD8 T cells in ankylosing spondylitis (TCRdb year 2017). For the study in its entirety: The study profiled T cell receptor beta repertoires in healthy donors and ankylosing spondylitis patients to find disease-linked TCR variants. The whole study cohort included about a hundred healthy donors and around 25 ankylosing spondylitis patients. Peripheral blood was sampled, and synovial fluid was additionally collected from ankylosing spondylitis patients.

Data came from an Illumina HiSeq 2500. Quantitative 5'-RACE with molecular barcodes was used to prepare TCR beta libraries. As for how the authors treated the data: A new computational method, built on a probabilistic model of VDJ rearrangement, was used to identify disease-linked TCR variants. The public reads were reprocessed in TCRdb via fastp at Q25 and MiXCR, keeping in-frame beta chains. One record per CDR3 amino acid sequence lists the most common genes and DNA. Here the V and J calls rest on TCRdb's processing, not on the authors' analysis. The sample table shows roughly 280,000 distinct CDR3 sequences, and about 19% are seen once. The biggest ten clones account for about 8% of the sample. What the research found in general, with its limitations: According to the report, matched synovial fluid samples from ankylosing spondylitis patients were significantly enriched for the disease-linked clones. Blood from ankylosing spondylitis patients appeared to be characterized by a TCR beta motif made up of under ten highly homologous amino acid variants. A CD8+ phenotype was shown by the disease-linked clones, which were found at relatively low frequencies in peripheral blood. Some TCR beta motif variants had previously been reported in synovial fluid and blood of reactive arthritis patients, which suggested common disease-initiation mechanisms.

The sequence joins TRBV5-1 to TRBJ1-2; TRBD1 fits 7 bases in the junction. Material for sequencing was blood, either unsorted or a sorted T cell fraction (not recorded which). The receptor comes from a male donor with ankylosing spondylitis or in good health (not recorded which). The CDR3 protein sequence reads: CASSSTGTVYGYTF. The DNA sequence reads TGCGCCAGCAGCTCTACCGGGACAGTCTATGGCTACACCTTC.